This record concerns one T cell receptor (beta chain) sequence. Its antigen is still unknown. Within one base of it there is no much larger clone, and no base qualities were kept. The sample belongs to a study of blood T cell repertoires in COVID-19 (dated by TCRdb to the early 2020s). At the level of the whole study: Collaborator samples came from the United States, Italy and Spain and covered acute and convalescent phases of COVID-19. The prospective study material was composed of cDNA or gDNA derived from T cells, B-cell-depleted T cells, or PBMCs. The samples were drawn from two sources: the first 160 participants of the ongoing ImmuneRACE study, and about 1,300 subjects contributed by 6 global collaborators. Where HLA class I and class II types were available, the types were taken from metadata supplied by the sample provider, not from assay-based typing. Deeply sampled blood TCRbeta repertoires from subjects exposed to, actively infected with, or recovered from COVID-19 were included in the dataset. The repertoires were released in a freely available public database meant as a resource for research on the immune response to SARS-CoV-2. Nearly every sample came with metadata listing a de-identified subject ID, COVID-19 status, age in years and sex. What the authors observed across the whole study: The amount of clinical and demographic metadata varied by source and participant and was provided uncurated.

TCRbeta CDR3 regions were amplified from genomic DNA using the immunoSEQ Assay, a bias-controlled multiplex PCR. As for the authors' bioinformatics: The number of nucleated cells in each sample was estimated from the amplification of reference gene primers within the assay. To quantify the absolute abundance of each unique TCRbeta CDR3 rearrangement, sequence reads were collapsed and filtered. For each sample, productive Simpson clonality was calculated as the square root of Simpson's diversity index over productive rearrangements. TCRdb carries this immuneACCESS record with in-frame sequences only. Its versions omit some clonotypes, under half of them owing to an unresolved V gene in the studies checked, with the rest unexplained. V, J and clone size were drawn from that table, and D and trimming were deduced from the DNA. The table for this sample lists hundreds of thousands of clones; around 90% of them were counted only once. More than 10% of the sample rests with the top ten.

Counted from cysteine to phenylalanine, this CDR3 has 15 amino acids. The entry retains the CDR3 DNA only, 45 bases that are in frame from base 1. V gives up 0 bases and J gives up 4 bases, and the segment between their germline ends measures 12 bases. CDR1 and CDR2, per the germline V gene, are MGHRA and YSYEKL. A second Seattle source provided samples from volunteer blood donors who had recovered from COVID-19. The collaborating institutions used their own protocols to collect whole blood in K2EDTA tubes. For TCRbeta analysis, collaborators shipped samples in one of three forms: frozen whole blood, isolated PBMCs, or DNA extracted from either of those sample types.

The specimen was peripheral blood. This clonotype was sampled from a woman aged 18-29 years who had recovered from COVID-19. This chain joins TRBV4-1 to TRBJ2-5; TRBD1 is perhaps the D gene, given 6 matching bases. In nucleotide form, the sequence is TGCGCCAGCAGCCAAGAAATACAGGGAAGAGAGACCCAGTACTTC. Its protein is CASSQEIQGRETQYF.